The clone carrying this T cell receptor beta chain was counted ten times or more. Its antigen is not known. Each CDR3 protein is one row after TCRdb ran MiXCR on the 5' RACE reads. The sample carries 310,000 or so distinct CDR3 sequences, over 8.5% recorded once. The CDR3 length is 15 residues. Germline V lookup: CDR1 MGHRA, CDR2 YSYEKL. V lost 0 bases to trimming and J lost 4 bases; unmatched junction nucleotides: 5. This sample was taken from a study of identical twins. Findings and caveats of the study: These conclusions were based on statistical analysis (cross-sectional, not following the same donors).

Everyone who donated was a healthy Caucasian. These data are also associated with another study on yellow fever vaccine responses in identical twins.

The material sequenced was CD8+ T cells sorted from blood. The receptor was derived from a woman under 30 in good health. The chain combines TRBV4-1 with TRBJ2-7; 8 bases are shared with TRBD1. The CDR3 sequence: CASSQERTGRYEQYF. CDR3 DNA: TGCGCCAGCAGCCAAGAGCGGACAGGGAGATACGAGCAGTACTTC.